This TCR beta chain was identified in a study of blood T cell repertoires in COVID-19. About the research overall: Some COVID-19 samples were acute and others convalescent; all came from the United States, Italy and Spain. Sources were T cells, B-cell-depleted T cells, or PBMCs; the material itself was cDNA or gDNA.

Authors' analysis steps: Reference gene primer amplification in the assay estimated nucleated cell counts. Some clones are missing from TCRdb's copy, which holds only in-frame ones; the method was immunoSEQ multiplex PCR. V and J calls and clone size are as listed in that table; D and trimming were resolved from the DNA. In the table there are approximately 80,000 clones, around 79% of which are singletons. Ten or more counts support this clone. The CDR3 sequence is 12 residues long. Germline CDR1 reads LGHDT; CDR2 reads YNNKEL (reference sequence). The V segment lost 8 bases and the J segment 1 base; nucleotides outside the gene matches: 0.

The sequenced sample was peripheral blood. The chain uses TRBV3-1 (or the pseudogene TRBV3-2) and TRBJ1-1; 8 bases agree with TRBD1. The sequence was obtained from a human donor in a cohort sampled during active COVID-19. CDR3 coding DNA: TGTGCCAGCGGGACAGGGAACACTGAAGCTTTCTTT. Protein: CASGTGNTEAFF.